This TCR beta chain stems from a study of blood T cells in healthy people across ages. Study-wide points: A roughly linear age-dependent decrease characterized TCR beta diversity per million T cells.

Researchers report isolating at least 6 million PBMCs per sample. Worth noting for this clonotype: No antigen is known for it.

This CDR3 is built from 12 residues. Trimming removed 6 bases from V and 5 bases from J; junction bases left unmatched: 7. The V gene's germline CDR1 is DFQATT and CDR2 SNEGSKA (reference sequence). It was with a sample-barcoded 5' primer and a J-beta primer mix that a second PCR of about 7 to 12 cycles was run. TCRdb reprocessed the 5' RACE reads with MiXCR, giving one entry per CDR3 protein. Of under 800,000 distinct CDR3 sequences listed, roughly 43% are singletons. The TCR sequence derives from a woman aged 60 to 75 in good health. V gene TRBV20-1 combines with J gene TRBJ2-7, with 7 bases aligning to TRBD1. The sequenced sample consisted of blood. The CDR3 spells CSASRGLDEQYF. The CDR3 DNA reads as TGCAGTGCATCAAGGGGGCTCGACGAGCAGTACTTC.